One sample yielded the 8 T cell receptor beta chains listed below, sequenced in a study of cytomegalovirus exposure and HLA in healthy donors. In the PCR, 60 Vbeta and 13 Jbeta primers were used. Sequencing was performed with immunoSEQ multiplex PCR; in TCRdb, only in-frame clones are kept and a portion is missing. This sample has 120,000 or so clones; roughly 70% occur once, and the top ten carry about 9.9%. Sample: PBMCs. These receptors were taken from a woman in her 50s in good health and CMV-seropositive.

J is TRBJ2-1 and V is TRBV6-5; D gene unclear. CDR3 length: 13 residues. V gave up 6 bases and J gave up 4 bases, with 10 bases separating them. CDR1 is MNHEY, CDR2 SVGAGI, per germline. The CDR3 reads CASRPPTYNEQFF. The CDR3 DNA sequence: TGTGCCAGCAGACCCCCAACATACAATGAGCAGTTCTTC.

This clone was detected ten times or more. J is TRBJ1-1 and V is TRBV2; 7 positions agree with TRBD1. This CDR3 has 14 residues. Trimming cost V 5 bases and J 1 base; bases outside gene matches: 4. Germline lookup yields CDR1 SNHLY and CDR2 FYNNEI. The CDR3 protein is CASSTGEPNTEAFF. The CDR3 DNA is TGTGCCAGCAGTACAGGGGAACCGAACACTGAAGCTTTCTTT.

This sequence joins TRBV4-2 and TRBJ2-1, with 9 bases aligning to TRBD2. CDR1 and CDR2 from the germline V gene are LGHNA and YNFKEQ. The V segment lost 0 bases and the J segment 4 bases; nucleotides outside the gene matches: 4. This CDR3 spans 16 amino acids. CDR3 nucleotide sequence: TGTGCCAGCAGCCAAGATGTAGCGGGGGTTTACAATGAGCAGTTCTTC. Residues: CASSQDVAGVYNEQFF.

This chain joins TRBV7-8 and TRBJ2-5, with a tentative D call TRBD1 (5 bases). The germline gives CDR1 SGHVS, CDR2 FQNEAQ. With 6 bases removed from V and 4 bases from J, the gap between germline ends came to 18 bases. The CDR3 extends over 15 amino acids. The CDR3 region has the DNA TGTGCCAGCAGTCTTACAGGACAAAGGGTAGAGACCCAGTACTTC. Its protein is CASSLTGQRVETQYF.

This clone has only a few counts. This chain uses TRBV28 with TRBJ1-1; D unclear. The V end lost 5 bases, the J end lost 5 bases, and 12 bases lay between the germline ends. This CDR3 has 13 amino acids. The germline CDR1 and CDR2 sequences are MDHEN and SYDVKM. For the CDR3, the DNA is TGTGCCAGCAGTCAAGGCTGGAGGACTGAAGCTTTCTTT. This gives the protein CASSQGWRTEAFF.

V and J are TRBV19 and TRBJ1-2; 9 bases agree with TRBD1. CDR1 is LNHDA and CDR2 is SQIVND in the germline V gene (reference sequence). With V trimmed by 10 bases and J by 5 bases, 11 bases remained unmatched. The CDR3 sequence is 14 residues long. This CDR3 reads CATSGTGNLYGYTF. The CDR3 bases are TGTGCCACCTCGGGGACAGGGAACTTATATGGCTACACCTTC.

This clone has a single count. V is TRBV27 and J is TRBJ1-2; tentative D call: TRBD1 (6 bases). The CDR3 sequence is 11 residues long. CDR1 and CDR2 (germline): MNHEY, SMNVEV (reference sequence). V was pared by 8 bases and J by 4 bases, with 8 bases between. The CDR3 coding sequence is TGTGCCAGCGGACAGTCCTATGGCTACACCTTC. Protein product: CASGQSYGYTF.

This sequence joins TRBV7-3 and TRBJ2-7, with TRBD1 as a possible D gene (6 bases). V lost 5 bases and J 2 bases, leaving 22 bases between the germline ends. Germline-derived CDR1 and CDR2 are SGHTA and FQGTGA. The CDR3 length is 17 residues. CDR3 coding DNA: TGTGCCAGCAGCCCATTGCAGGAACAGGGATGTCCCTACGAGCAGTACTTC. This sequence encodes CASSPLQEQGCPYEQYF.